The T cell receptor beta chain under discussion was sequenced for a study of T cells in Graves' hyperthyroidism and ophthalmopathy. This clonotype showed up just a few times. Under 3 months was the duration of disease in ophthalmopathy patients, who also had a Clinical Activity Score of at least 3 and a NOSPECS grade of at least 4. Clinical symptoms, serum thyroxine and TRAb, thyroid ultrasound and orbital computed tomography together formed the diagnostic basis. In germline, CDR1 is DFQATT, CDR2 SNEGSKA (reference sequence). This CDR3 has 12 amino acids. V dropped 5 bases and J dropped 5 bases, with 10 bases sitting between them. RNA transcripts served as the template for amplifying TCR beta CDR3 regions. With the HTBI primer set, the TCR CDR3 went through a first round of RT-PCR. MiXCR, run by TCRdb on the multiplex PCR reads, gives a single entry per CDR3 protein. The profile shows around 690,000 distinct CDR3 sequences, less than 25% of them singletons.

The chain joins TRBV20-1 to TRBJ2-1; D might be TRBD2 (5 bases). The source is a man younger than 40 with Graves' ophthalmopathy. Sequencing was performed on blood. The chain's CDR3 is CSAVRGNNEQFF. The DNA for the CDR3 is TGCAGTGCTGTCCGGGGAAACAATGAGCAGTTCTTC.